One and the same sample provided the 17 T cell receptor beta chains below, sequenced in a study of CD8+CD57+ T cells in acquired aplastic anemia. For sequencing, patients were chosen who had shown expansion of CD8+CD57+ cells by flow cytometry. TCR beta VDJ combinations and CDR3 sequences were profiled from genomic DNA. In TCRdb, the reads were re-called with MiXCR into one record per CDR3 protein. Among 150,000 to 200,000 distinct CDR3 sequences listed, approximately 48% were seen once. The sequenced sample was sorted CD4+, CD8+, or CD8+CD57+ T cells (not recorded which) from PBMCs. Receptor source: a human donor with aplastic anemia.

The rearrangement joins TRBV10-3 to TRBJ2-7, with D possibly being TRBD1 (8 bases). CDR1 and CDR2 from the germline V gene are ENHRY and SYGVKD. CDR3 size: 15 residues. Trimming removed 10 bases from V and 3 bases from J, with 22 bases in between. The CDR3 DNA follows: TGTGCCAGCGGGAGAGAAAGGACAGGGCACTACGAGCAGTACTTC. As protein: CASGRERTGHYEQYF.

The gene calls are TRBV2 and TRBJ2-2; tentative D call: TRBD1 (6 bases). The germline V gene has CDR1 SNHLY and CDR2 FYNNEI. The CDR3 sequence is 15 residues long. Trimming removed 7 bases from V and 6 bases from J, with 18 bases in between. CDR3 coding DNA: TGTGCCAGCACCCCAGGGGACCTCCAGGCCGGGGAGCTGTTTTTT. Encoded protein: CASTPGDLQAGELFF.

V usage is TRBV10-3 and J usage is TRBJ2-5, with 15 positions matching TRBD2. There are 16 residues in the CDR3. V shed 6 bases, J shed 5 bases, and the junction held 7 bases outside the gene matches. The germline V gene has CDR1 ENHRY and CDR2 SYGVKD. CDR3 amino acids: CAIRWTSGGAWETQYF. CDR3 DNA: TGTGCCATCAGGTGGACTAGCGGGGGGGCTTGGGAGACCCAGTACTTC.

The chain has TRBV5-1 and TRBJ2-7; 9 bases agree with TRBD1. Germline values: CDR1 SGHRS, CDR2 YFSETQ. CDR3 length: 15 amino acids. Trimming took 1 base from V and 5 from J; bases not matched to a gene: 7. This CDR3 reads CASSLTSGTGNEQYF. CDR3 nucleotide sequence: TGCGCCAGCAGCTTGACATCCGGGACAGGGAACGAGCAGTACTTC. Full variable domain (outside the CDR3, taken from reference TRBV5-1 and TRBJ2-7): KAGVTQTPRYLIKTRGQQVTLSCSPISGHRSVSWYQQTPGQGLQFLFEYFSETQRNKGNFPGRFSGRQFSNSRSEMNVSTLELGDSALYLCASSLTSGTGNEQYFGPGTRLTVT.

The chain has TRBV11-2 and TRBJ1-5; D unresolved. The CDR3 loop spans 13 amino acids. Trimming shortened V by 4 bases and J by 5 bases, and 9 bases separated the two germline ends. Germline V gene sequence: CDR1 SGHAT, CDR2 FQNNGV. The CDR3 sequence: CASSSSPDQPQHF. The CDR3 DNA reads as TGTGCCAGCAGCTCCTCCCCTGATCAGCCCCAGCATTTT.

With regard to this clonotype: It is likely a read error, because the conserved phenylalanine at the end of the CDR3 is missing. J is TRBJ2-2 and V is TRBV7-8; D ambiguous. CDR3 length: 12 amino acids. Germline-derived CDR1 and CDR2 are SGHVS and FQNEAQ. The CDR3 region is CASSLYTRELFS. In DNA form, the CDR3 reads TGTGCCAGCAGCTTATACACCAGGGAGCTGTTTTCT.

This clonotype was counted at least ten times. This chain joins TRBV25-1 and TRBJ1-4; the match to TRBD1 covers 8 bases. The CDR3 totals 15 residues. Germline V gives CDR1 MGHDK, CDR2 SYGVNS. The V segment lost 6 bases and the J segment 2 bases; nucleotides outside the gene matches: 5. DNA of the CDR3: TGTGCCAGCAGACAGGGGGGGACGACTAATGAAAAACTGTTTTTT. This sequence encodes CASRQGGTTNEKLFF. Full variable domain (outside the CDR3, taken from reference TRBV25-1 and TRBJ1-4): EADIYQTPRYLVIGTGKKITLECSQTMGHDKMYWYQQDPGMELHLIHYSYGVNSTEKGDLSSESTVSRIRTEHFPLTLESARPSHTSQYLCASRQGGTTNEKLFFGSGTQLSVL.

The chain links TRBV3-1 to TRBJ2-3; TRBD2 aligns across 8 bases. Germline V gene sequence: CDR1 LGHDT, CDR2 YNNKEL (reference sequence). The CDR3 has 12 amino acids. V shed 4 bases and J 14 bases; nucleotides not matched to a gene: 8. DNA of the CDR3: TGTGCCAGCAGCCCTGGGACTAGGTCTCCGTATTTT. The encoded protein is CASSPGTRSPYF.

The CDR3 coding sequence is TGCAGTGCCCTCGCCAAGGACAGGGCTTCGTGGGAGCAGTACTTC. This translates into CSALAKDRASWEQYF. The chain couples TRBV20-1 to TRBJ2-7; TRBD1 aligns across 8 bases. This CDR3 spans 15 amino acids. V shed 6 bases, J shed 7 bases, and the junction held 17 bases outside the gene matches. Germline V gene data show CDR1 as DFQATT and CDR2 as SNEGSKA (reference sequence).

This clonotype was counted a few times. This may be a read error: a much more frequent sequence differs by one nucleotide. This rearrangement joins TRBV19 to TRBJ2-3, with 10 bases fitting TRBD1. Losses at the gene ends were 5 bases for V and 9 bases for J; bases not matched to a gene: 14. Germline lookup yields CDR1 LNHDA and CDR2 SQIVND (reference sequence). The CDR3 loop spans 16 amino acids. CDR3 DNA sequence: TGTGCCAGTAGTTCCTCGGGACAGGGGCTTACTCGGACGCAGTATTTT. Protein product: CASSSSGQGLTRTQYF.

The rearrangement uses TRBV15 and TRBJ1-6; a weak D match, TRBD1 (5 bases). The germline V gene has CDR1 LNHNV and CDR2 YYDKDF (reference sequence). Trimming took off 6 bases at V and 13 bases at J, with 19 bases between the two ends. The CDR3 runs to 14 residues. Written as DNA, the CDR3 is TGTGCCACCAGTGGTAGAGGCAGGGCCGAGCCCCTCCACTTT. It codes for CATSGRGRAEPLHF.

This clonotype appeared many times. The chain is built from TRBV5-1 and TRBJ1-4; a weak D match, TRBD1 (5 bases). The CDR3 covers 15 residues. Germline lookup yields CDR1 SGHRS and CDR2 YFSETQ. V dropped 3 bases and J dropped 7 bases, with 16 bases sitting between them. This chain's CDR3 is CASSSSGTGSEKLFF. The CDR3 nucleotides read TGCGCCAGCAGCTCCTCCGGGACGGGGAGTGAAAAACTGTTTTTT.

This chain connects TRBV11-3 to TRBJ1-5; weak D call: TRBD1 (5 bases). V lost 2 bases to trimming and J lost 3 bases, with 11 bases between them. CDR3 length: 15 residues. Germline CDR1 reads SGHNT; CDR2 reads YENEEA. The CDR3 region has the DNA TGTGCCAGCAGCTTACAGGGAGGTTTCAATCAGCCCCAGCATTTT. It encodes CASSLQGGFNQPQHF.

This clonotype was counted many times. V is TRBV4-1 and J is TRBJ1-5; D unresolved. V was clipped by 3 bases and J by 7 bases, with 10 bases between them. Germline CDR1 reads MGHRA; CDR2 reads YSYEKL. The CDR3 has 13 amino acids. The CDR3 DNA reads TGCGCCAGCAGCCAGGTCTCGGGACAGCCCCAGCATTTT. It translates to CASSQVSGQPQHF.

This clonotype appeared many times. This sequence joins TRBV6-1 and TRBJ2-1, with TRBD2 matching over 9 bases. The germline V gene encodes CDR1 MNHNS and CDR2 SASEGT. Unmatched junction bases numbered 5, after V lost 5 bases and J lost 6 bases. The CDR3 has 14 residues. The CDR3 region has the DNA TGTGCCAGCAGTAGGGGGACTAGCTCCAATGAGCAGTTCTTC. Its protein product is CASSRGTSSNEQFF.

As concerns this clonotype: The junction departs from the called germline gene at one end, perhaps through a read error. The CDR3 here is CATGDPSGRAAETRYF. In DNA, the CDR3 is TGTGCCACCGGTGACCCTAGCGGGAGGGCCGCAGAGACCCGGTACTTC. This chain links TRBV24-1 with TRBJ2-5, with TRBD2 matching 12 bases. CDR1 KGHDR and CDR2 SFDVKD come from the germline V gene. This CDR3 contains 16 residues.

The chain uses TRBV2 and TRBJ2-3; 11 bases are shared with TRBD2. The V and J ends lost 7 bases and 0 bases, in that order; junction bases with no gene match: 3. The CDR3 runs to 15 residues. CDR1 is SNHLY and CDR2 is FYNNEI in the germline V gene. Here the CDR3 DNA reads TGTGCCAGCAACCGACTAGCGGGGAGCACAGATACGCAGTATTTT. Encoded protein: CASNRLAGSTDTQYF.